These T cell receptor beta chains were read from a single sample in a study of T cell responses to AZD1222 COVID-19 vaccine. The repertoire was sequenced with immunoSEQ multiplex PCR; TCRdb's copy has only in-frame clones and lacks some. This table has approximately 89,000 clones, 85% to 95% appearing once. The material was peripheral blood, obtained 28 days after the second AZD1222 dose. The receptor set was obtained from an adult who received the AZD1222 COVID-19 vaccine. Each CDR3 is given with its conserved first and last residue. D genes are given only for firm matches. For some rows the clone size is stated as once, few or many, or as a class when expanded; others skip it.

NA	NA	TRBV29-1	TRBJ1-1	CSGGESTEAFF	TGCAGCGGGGGGGAAAGCACTGAAGCTTTCTTT
NA	NA	TRBV5-1	TRBJ1-2	CASSPVGGRYGYTF	TGCGCCAGCAGTCCGGTGGGGGGTCGATATGGCTACACCTTC
TRBD1	NA	TRBV27	TRBJ1-5	CASSSDRGNQPQHF	TGTGCCAGCAGTTCGGACAGGGGTAATCAGCCCCAGCATTTT
NA	NA	TRBV29-1	TRBJ1-5	CSVVETWGNQPQHF	TGCAGCGTTGTAGAGACTTGGGGCAATCAGCCCCAGCATTTT
NA	NA	TRBV9	TRBJ1-2	CASSYTAKLTNYGYTF	TGTGCCAGCAGCTATACTGCAAAACTCACTAACTATGGCTACACCTTC
TRBD1	NA	TRBV28	TRBJ1-1	CASSLVGGQGAKAFF	TGTGCCAGCAGTTTAGTAGGTGGACAGGGGGCGAAAGCTTTCTTT
TRBD2	NA	TRBV13	TRBJ2-7	CASTGGSSYEQYF	TGTGCCAGCACGGGCGGGAGCTCCTACGAGCAGTACTTC
TRBD1	NA	TRBV11-3	TRBJ1-1	CATKGSKGDRDLMNTEAFF	TGTGCCACCAAGGGCTCGAAGGGGGACAGGGACCTAATGAACACTGAAGCTTTCTTT
TRBD2	NA	TRBV5-1	TRBJ2-1	CASSLVPSGSSYNEQFF	TGCGCCAGCAGCTTGGTCCCTAGCGGGAGCTCCTACAATGAGCAGTTCTTC
TRBD1	NA	TRBV7-3	TRBJ1-1	CASSLTAGGTEAFF	TGTGCCAGCAGCTTAACGGCAGGGGGCACTGAAGCTTTCTTT
NA	NA	TRBV5-1	TRBJ2-3	CASSLGVRGTDTQYF	TGCGCCAGCAGCTTGGGGGTCAGGGGCACAGATACGCAGTATTTT
NA	NA	TRBV29-1	TRBJ1-1	CSVLGGLGSTEAFF	TGCAGCGTCCTCGGGGGTCTAGGGAGCACTGAAGCTTTCTTT
NA	NA	TRBV4-1	TRBJ1-6	CASSPDGYSPLHF	TGCGCCAGCAGCCCAGACGGCTATTCACCCCTCCACTTT
TRBD1	NA	TRBV10-1	TRBJ2-3	CASSEPGQGTDTQYF	TGCGCCAGCAGTGAGCCGGGACAGGGGACCGATACGCAGTATTTT
TRBD2	NA	TRBV24-1	TRBJ2-2	CATSDPGRGYNTGELFF	TGTGCCACCAGTGATCCGGGGAGGGGATATAACACCGGGGAGCTGTTTTTT
TRBD2	NA	TRBV19	TRBJ2-3	CASSWRGISSTDTQYF	TGTGCCAGTAGTTGGCGGGGGATCTCTAGCACAGATACGCAGTATTTT
NA	NA	TRBV18	TRBJ2-6	CASSPRTAGDSGANVLTF	TGTGCCAGCTCACCTCGGACGGCTGGGGATTCTGGGGCCAACGTCCTGACTTTC
NA	NA	TRBV28	TRBJ1-1	CASGLDRRSTEAFF	TGTGCCAGCGGCCTCGACAGGCGGTCCACTGAAGCTTTCTTT
NA	NA	TRBV2	TRBJ1-4	CASIRGQVNEKLFF	TGTGCCAGCATCCGTGGGCAGGTCAATGAAAAACTGTTTTTT
NA	once	TRBV24-1	TRBJ2-7	CATSGRNYEQYF	TGTGCCACCAGCGGGCGCAACTACGAGCAGTACTTC
NA	NA	TRBV2	TRBJ2-3	CAAAPQPPGAGTDTQYF	TGTGCCGCAGCACCCCAGCCTCCAGGGGCCGGCACAGATACGCAGTATTTT
TRBD1	NA	TRBV18	TRBJ1-5	CASSGGQGVGQPQHF	TGTGCCAGCTCAGGAGGACAGGGGGTTGGACAGCCCCAGCATTTT
NA	NA	TRBV3-1/TRBV3-2	TRBJ2-7	CASRGRAGDPYEQYF	TGTGCCAGCAGGGGAAGGGCAGGGGACCCATACGAGCAGTACTTC
TRBD1	NA	TRBV28	TRBJ2-7	CASSFFGTGLYEQYF	TGTGCCAGCAGTTTTTTCGGGACAGGGTTGTACGAGCAGTACTTC
NA	NA	TRBV3-1/TRBV3-2	TRBJ1-6	CASSQLRNNSPLHF	TGTGCCAGCAGCCAACTCCGGAACAATTCACCCCTCCACTTT
NA	NA	TRBV30	TRBJ1-1	CAWEKASNTEAFF	TGTGCCTGGGAGAAGGCCTCGAACACTGAAGCTTTCTTT
NA	NA	TRBV14	TRBJ1-2	CASSQQGNYGYTF	TGTGCCAGCAGCCAACAGGGGAACTATGGCTACACCTTC
NA	NA	TRBV5-1	TRBJ2-4	CASSPLDSLNIQYF	TGCGCCAGCAGCCCACTGGACAGTCTTAACATTCAGTACTTC
TRBD1	few	TRBV19	TRBJ1-1	CASGQGRLGNTEAFF	TGTGCCAGTGGACAGGGTAGGCTGGGGAACACTGAAGCTTTCTTT
NA	NA	TRBV6-5	TRBJ2-2	CASSYTGAAGELFF	TGTGCCAGCAGTTACACCGGGGCGGCCGGGGAGCTGTTTTTT
NA	once	TRBV7-3	TRBJ1-2	CASSYAVGNGYTF	TGTGCCAGCAGCTACGCGGTTGGGAATGGCTACACCTTC
TRBD2	NA	TRBV15	TRBJ2-3	CATSSSGSVADTQYF	TGTGCCACCAGCTCTAGCGGGAGTGTCGCAGATACGCAGTATTTT
NA	NA	TRBV10-3	TRBJ2-1	CAISEQGSSYNEQFF	TGTGCCATCAGTGAGCAGGGGAGCTCCTACAATGAGCAGTTCTTC